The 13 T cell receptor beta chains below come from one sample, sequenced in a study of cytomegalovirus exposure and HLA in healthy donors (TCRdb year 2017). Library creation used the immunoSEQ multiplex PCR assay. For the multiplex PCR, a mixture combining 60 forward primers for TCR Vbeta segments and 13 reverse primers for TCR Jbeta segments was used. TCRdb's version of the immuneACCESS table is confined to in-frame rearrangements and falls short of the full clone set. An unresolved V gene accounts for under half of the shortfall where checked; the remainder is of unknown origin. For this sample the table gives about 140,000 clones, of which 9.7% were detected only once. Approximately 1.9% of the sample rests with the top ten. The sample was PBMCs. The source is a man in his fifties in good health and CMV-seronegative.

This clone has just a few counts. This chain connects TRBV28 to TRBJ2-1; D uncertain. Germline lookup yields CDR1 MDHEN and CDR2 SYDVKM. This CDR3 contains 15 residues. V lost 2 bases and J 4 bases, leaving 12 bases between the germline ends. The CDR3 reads CASSLPNHPYNEQFF. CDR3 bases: TGTGCCAGCAGTTTACCTAATCACCCGTACAATGAGCAGTTCTTC.

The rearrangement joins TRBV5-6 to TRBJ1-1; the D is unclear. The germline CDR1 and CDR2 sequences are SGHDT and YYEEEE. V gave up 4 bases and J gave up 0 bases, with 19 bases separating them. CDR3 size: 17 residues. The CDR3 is CASSPYYGGSLNTEAFF. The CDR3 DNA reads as TGTGCCAGCAGCCCTTATTACGGCGGGAGCCTGAACACTGAAGCTTTCTTT.

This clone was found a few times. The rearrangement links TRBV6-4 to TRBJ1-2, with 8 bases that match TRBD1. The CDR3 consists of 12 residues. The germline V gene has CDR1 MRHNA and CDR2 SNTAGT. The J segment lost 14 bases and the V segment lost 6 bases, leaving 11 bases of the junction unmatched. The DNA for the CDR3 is TGTGCCAGCAGCCTTGGACAGGGCCAAATAACCTTC. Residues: CASSLGQGQITF.

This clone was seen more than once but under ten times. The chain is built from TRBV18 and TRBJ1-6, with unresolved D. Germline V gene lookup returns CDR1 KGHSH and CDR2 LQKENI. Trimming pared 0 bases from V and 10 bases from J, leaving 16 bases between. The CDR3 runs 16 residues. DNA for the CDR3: TGTGCCAGCTCACCACCGCTACGGGGAAGCGGCTCACCCCTCCACTTT. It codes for CASSPPLRGSGSPLHF.

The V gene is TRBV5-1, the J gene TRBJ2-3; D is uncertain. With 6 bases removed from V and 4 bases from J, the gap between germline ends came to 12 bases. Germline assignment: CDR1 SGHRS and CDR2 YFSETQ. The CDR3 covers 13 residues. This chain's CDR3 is CASTFTNSDTQYF. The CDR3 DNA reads TGCGCCAGCACCTTTACTAACTCAGATACGCAGTATTTT.

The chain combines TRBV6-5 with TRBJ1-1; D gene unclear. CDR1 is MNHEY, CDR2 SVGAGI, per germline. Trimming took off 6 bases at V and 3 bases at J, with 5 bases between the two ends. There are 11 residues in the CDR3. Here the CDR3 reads CASRRDTEAFF. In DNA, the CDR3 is TGTGCCAGCAGGAGGGACACTGAAGCTTTCTTT.

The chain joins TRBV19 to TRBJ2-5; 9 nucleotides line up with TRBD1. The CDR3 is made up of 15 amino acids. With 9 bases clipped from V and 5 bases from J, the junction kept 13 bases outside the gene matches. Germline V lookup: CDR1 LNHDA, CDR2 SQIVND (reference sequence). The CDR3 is CASEPNTGGKETQYF. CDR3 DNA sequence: TGTGCCAGCGAGCCCAATACAGGGGGCAAGGAGACCCAGTACTTC.

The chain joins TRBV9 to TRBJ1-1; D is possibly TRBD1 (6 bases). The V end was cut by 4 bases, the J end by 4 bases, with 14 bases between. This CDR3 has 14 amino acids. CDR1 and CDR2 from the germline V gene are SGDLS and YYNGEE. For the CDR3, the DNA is TGTGCCAGCAGCCCTGGGGGGGCCGCCACTGAAGCTTTCTTT. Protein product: CASSPGGAATEAFF.

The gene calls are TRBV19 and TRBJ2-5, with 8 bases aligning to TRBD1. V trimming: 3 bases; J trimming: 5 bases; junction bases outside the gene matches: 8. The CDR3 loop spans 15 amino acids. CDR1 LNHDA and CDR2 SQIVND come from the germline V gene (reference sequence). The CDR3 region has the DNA TGTGCCAGTAGTATCAGGGGGCCGTCCCTGGAGACCCAGTACTTC. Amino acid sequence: CASSIRGPSLETQYF.

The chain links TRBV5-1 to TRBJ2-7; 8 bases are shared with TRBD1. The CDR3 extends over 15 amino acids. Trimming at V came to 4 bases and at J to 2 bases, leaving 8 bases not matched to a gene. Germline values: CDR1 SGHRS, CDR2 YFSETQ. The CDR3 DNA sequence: TGCGCCAGCAGCGCCTCAGGGGGCGGCGCCTACGAGCAGTACTTC. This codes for CASSASGGGAYEQYF.

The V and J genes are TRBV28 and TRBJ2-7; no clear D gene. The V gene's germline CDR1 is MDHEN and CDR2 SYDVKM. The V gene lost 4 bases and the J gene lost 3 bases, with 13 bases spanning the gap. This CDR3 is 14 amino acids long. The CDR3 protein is CASSSPPPYYEQYF. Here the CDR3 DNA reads TGTGCCAGCAGTTCCCCACCACCCTACTACGAGCAGTACTTC.

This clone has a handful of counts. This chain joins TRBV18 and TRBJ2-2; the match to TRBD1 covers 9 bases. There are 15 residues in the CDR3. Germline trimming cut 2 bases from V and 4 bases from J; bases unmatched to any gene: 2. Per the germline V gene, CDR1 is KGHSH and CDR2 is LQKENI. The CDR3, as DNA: TGTGCCAGCTCACCATGGGACAGGGTCACCGGGGAGCTGTTTTTT. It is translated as CASSPWDRVTGELFF.

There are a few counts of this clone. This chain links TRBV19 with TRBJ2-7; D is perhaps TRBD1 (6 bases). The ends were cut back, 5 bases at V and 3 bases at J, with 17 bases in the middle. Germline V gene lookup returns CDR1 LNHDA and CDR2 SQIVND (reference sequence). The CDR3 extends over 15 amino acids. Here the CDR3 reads CASSVSGTPIYEQYF. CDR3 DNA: TGTGCCAGTAGTGTATCCGGGACACCGATCTACGAGCAGTACTTC.